The source of this TCR beta chain is a study of CD4 T cells in relation to SARS-CoV-2 and coronaviruses. The germline V gene has CDR1 KGHSH and CDR2 LQKENI. The CDR3 is 13 residues long. V shed 5 bases, J shed 3 bases, and the junction held 4 bases outside the gene matches. This clone appeared a few times. Its antigen is undetermined. Assay: immunoSEQ multiplex PCR; the TCRdb copy retains only in-frame clones and omits some. The sample carries some 16,000 clones, 70% to 80% recorded once. CD4+ T cells from unexposed donors were obtained before the COVID-19 pandemic (2011-2018). Isolation of CD4+ T cells took place after roughly nine days in culture.

The gene calls are TRBV18 and TRBJ2-7, with TRBD1 matching 7 bases. The receptor was isolated from a human donor in good health. Material: CD4+ T cells from PBMCs, cultured in vitro. In DNA, the CDR3 is TGTGCCAGCTCAGCAGGGACAGACTACGAGCAGTACTTC. The encoded protein is CASSAGTDYEQYF.